This T cell receptor beta chain was documented in a study of T cells in narcolepsy. The study's findings and limits: HCRT-specific and TRIB2-specific autoreactive clonotypes appeared among same-patient CSF and blood CD4+ clonotypes. No autoreactive T cell clone sequences appeared in some memory CD4+ repertoires. Blood of same and different patients, but not healthy controls, reportedly held recurring autoreactive clonotypes.

Of note for this clone: Its target is not known.

Clones were sequenced by immunoSEQ multiplex PCR, and TCRdb holds only the in-frame ones, with some missing. This sample carries tens of thousands of clones, roughly two thirds of them seen once, and the ten largest clones take around 12%. The clonotype comes from a human donor in good health. The sample comprised memory (CD45RA-) CD4+ T cells from blood.

For the CDR3, the DNA is TGTGCCAGCCTAGGGGGTGGCGGTGAAAAACTGTTTTTT. Amino acid sequence: CASLGGGGEKLFF. V usage is TRBV28 and J usage is TRBJ1-4; TRBD1 might be the D (6 bases). V was cut by 8 bases and J by 7 bases, with 14 bases left in between. The germline V gene has CDR1 MDHEN and CDR2 SYDVKM. This CDR3 is built from 13 residues.